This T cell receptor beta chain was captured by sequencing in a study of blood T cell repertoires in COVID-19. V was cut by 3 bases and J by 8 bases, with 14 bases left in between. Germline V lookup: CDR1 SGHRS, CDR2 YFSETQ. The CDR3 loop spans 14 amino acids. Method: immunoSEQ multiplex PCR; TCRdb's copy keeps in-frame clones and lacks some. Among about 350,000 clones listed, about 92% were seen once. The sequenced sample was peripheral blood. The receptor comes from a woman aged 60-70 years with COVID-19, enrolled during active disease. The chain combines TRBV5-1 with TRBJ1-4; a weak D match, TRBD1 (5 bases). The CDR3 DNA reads TGCGCCAGCAGCTCGCAGGGCTTGGGAGAAAAACTGTTTTTT. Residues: CASSSQGLGEKLFF.